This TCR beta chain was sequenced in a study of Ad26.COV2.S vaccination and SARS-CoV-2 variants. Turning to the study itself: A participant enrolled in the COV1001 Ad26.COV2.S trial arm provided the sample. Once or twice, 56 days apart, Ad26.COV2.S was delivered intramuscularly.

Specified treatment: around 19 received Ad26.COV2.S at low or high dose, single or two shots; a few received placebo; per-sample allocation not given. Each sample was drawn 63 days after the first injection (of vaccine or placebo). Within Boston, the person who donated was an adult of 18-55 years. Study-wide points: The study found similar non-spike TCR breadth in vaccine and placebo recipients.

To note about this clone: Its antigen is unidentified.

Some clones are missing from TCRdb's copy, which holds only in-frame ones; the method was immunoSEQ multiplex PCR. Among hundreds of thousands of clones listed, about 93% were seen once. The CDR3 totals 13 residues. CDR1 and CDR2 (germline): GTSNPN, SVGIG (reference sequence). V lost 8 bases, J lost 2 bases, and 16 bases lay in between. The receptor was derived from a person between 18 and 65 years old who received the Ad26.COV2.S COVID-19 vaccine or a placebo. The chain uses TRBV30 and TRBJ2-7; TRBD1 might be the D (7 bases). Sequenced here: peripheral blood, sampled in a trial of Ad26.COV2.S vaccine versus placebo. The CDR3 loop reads CATEGTGAYEQYF. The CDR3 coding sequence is TGTGCCACGGAGGGAACAGGGGCCTACGAGCAGTACTTC.